The 28 T cell receptor beta chains in this list originate from one sample, sequenced in a study of cytomegalovirus exposure and HLA in healthy donors (dated by TCRdb to the late 2010s). Libraries were prepared through the immunoSEQ multiplex PCR assay. A mixture of 60 forward primers for TCR Vbeta segments and 13 reverse primers for TCR Jbeta segments was used in the multiplex PCR. Drawn from immuneACCESS, this table holds only the in-frame rearrangements with V and J called that TCRdb kept. Clones are partly lost; checked studies trace under half to an unresolved V gene and leave the rest unexplained. A total of 70,000 to 100,000 clones appear in this sample, roughly two thirds of them only once. 6.5% to 7.5% of the sample belongs to the ten largest clones. The material sequenced was PBMCs. These receptors came from a woman between 50 and 59 years old in good health and CMV-seropositive.

In this sample, this clone turned up a few times. This chain uses TRBV7-3 with TRBJ1-2; TRBD1 agrees at 10 bases. V gave up 4 bases and J gave up 3 bases; unmatched junction bases: 2. This CDR3 is 14 amino acids long. Per the germline V gene, CDR1 is SGHTA and CDR2 is FQGTGA. The chain's CDR3 is CASSSGQGDYGYTF. In DNA form, the CDR3 reads TGTGCCAGCAGCTCTGGACAGGGGGACTATGGCTACACCTTC.

The chain joins TRBV15 to TRBJ1-5, with D perhaps matching TRBD1 (6 bases). V shed 3 bases and J shed 5 bases, with 17 bases lying between them. The germline gives CDR1 LNHNV, CDR2 YYDKDF (reference sequence). This CDR3 is built from 16 residues. DNA for the CDR3: TGTGCCACCAGCAGCCCACAGGGAGGGTCGGATCAGCCCCAGCATTTT. Encoded protein: CATSSPQGGSDQPQHF.

This clone was counted once. This rearrangement joins TRBV6-5 to TRBJ2-1, with a tentative D call TRBD1 (6 bases). Germline CDR1 MNHEY, CDR2 SVGAGI. V was shortened by 5 bases and J by 4 bases, with 12 bases between the two germline ends. The CDR3 covers 14 residues. The CDR3 sequence is CASSDLTGYNEQFF. CDR3 nucleotides: TGTGCCAGCAGTGATCTCACAGGGTACAATGAGCAGTTCTTC.

The J gene is TRBJ2-3, the V gene TRBV4-1; 7 nucleotides align to TRBD2. Germline CDR1 is MGHRA and CDR2 is YSYEKL. With V trimmed by 7 bases and J by 6 bases, 7 bases remained unmatched. This CDR3 is 13 amino acids long. CDR3 loop: CASNLEAGDTQYF. CDR3 nucleotides: TGCGCCAGCAACCTCGAAGCGGGGGATACGCAGTATTTT.

The J gene is TRBJ2-5, the V gene TRBV4-2, with D perhaps matching TRBD2 (5 bases). In germline, CDR1 is LGHNA, CDR2 YNFKEQ. Trimming removed 0 bases at V and 4 bases at J, with 15 bases between. This CDR3 spans 16 amino acids. As DNA, the CDR3 is TGTGCCAGCAGCCAAGAGTCCCACGGGGTAAGAGAGACCCAGTACTTC. Translated, it gives CASSQESHGVRETQYF.

This chain links TRBV25-1 with TRBJ1-1; D gene ambiguous. CDR1 MGHDK and CDR2 SYGVNS come from the germline V gene. The CDR3 runs to 15 residues. Trimming removed 7 bases at V and 1 base at J, with 16 bases between. CDR3 protein: CASNSVARGNTEAFF. As DNA, the CDR3 is TGTGCCAGCAATTCAGTGGCACGGGGGAACACTGAAGCTTTCTTT. Supplemented by reference TRBV25-1 and TRBJ1-1, the full variable domain reads EADIYQTPRYLVIGTGKKITLECSQTMGHDKMYWYQQDPGMELHLIHYSYGVNSTEKGDLSSESTVSRIRTEHFPLTLESARPSHTSQYLCASNSVARGNTEAFFGQGTRLTVV.

The V and J genes are TRBV5-1 and TRBJ2-5; unclear D gene. The CDR3 is 14 amino acids. Germline CDR1 reads SGHRS; CDR2 reads YFSETQ. V was pared by 0 bases and J by 1 base, with 7 bases between. Written as DNA, the CDR3 is TGCGCCAGCAGCTTGGAACACCTCCAAGAGACCCAGTACTTC. Translated: CASSLEHLQETQYF.

The genes are TRBV4-1 and TRBJ1-3, with TRBD1 identical over 7 bases. This CDR3 has 15 amino acids. CDR1 MGHRA and CDR2 YSYEKL come from the germline V gene. The V and J ends lost 6 bases and 0 bases, in that order; junction bases with no gene match: 5. CDR3: CASRGGGISGNTIYF. CDR3 nucleotides: TGCGCCAGCAGAGGGGGCGGAATCTCTGGAAACACCATATATTTT.

The chain is built from TRBV10-3 and TRBJ1-1, with D possibly matching TRBD1 (6 bases). Germline CDR1 ENHRY, CDR2 SYGVKD. The CDR3 contains 12 residues. The V end lost 5 bases, the J end lost 5 bases, and 9 bases lay between the germline ends. The CDR3 region is CAISPGVTEAFF. CDR3 sequence (DNA): TGTGCCATCAGTCCAGGGGTGACTGAAGCTTTCTTT.

This clone was recorded a few times. This sequence joins TRBV7-3 and TRBJ2-2; 8 bases match TRBD1. Unmatched junction bases numbered 12, after V lost 2 bases and J lost 7 bases. From germline, CDR1 is SGHTA and CDR2 FQGTGA. The CDR3 runs to 17 residues. Here the CDR3 DNA reads TGTGCCAGCAGCTTAGGTTGGGCAGGGGGCCTACTCGGGGAGCTGTTTTTT. Residues: CASSLGWAGGLLGELFF.

In DNA form, the CDR3 reads TGTGCCAGCAGCTTGGGAGGCCAGGGCGATCTCTATGGCTACACCTTC. This translates into CASSLGGQGDLYGYTF. The rearrangement joins TRBV5-4 to TRBJ1-2; perhaps TRBD1 as D (5 bases). Trimming left V 0 bases short and J 4 bases short, with 16 bases between. CDR1 is SGHNT, CDR2 YYREEE, per germline (reference sequence). The CDR3 length is 16 residues.

The J gene is TRBJ2-7, the V gene TRBV6-1; D is perhaps TRBD1 (5 bases). Looked up from germline, CDR1 is MNHNS and CDR2 is SASEGT. Deletions cut 6 bases from V and 4 bases from J, with 10 bases between. The CDR3 is 12 amino acids. CDR3 sequence: CASSPTGYEQYF. CDR3 sequence (DNA): TGTGCCAGCAGCCCCACAGGATACGAGCAGTACTTC.

This clone was detected a few times. V is TRBV7-2 and J is TRBJ2-1; D may be TRBD1 (5 bases). The germline V and J ends were trimmed by 3 bases and 0 bases, with 12 bases remaining between them. The CDR3 sequence is 16 residues long. CDR1 is SGHTA, CDR2 FQGNSA, per germline. The CDR3 loop is CASSLGLGSSYNEQFF. The CDR3 nucleotides read TGTGCCAGCAGCTTGGGGCTAGGTAGCTCCTACAATGAGCAGTTCTTC. Looking up the rest from reference TRBV7-2 and TRBJ2-1 gives the full variable domain: GAGVSQSPSNKVTEKGKDVELRCDPISGHTALYWYRQSLGQGLEFLIYFQGNSAPDKSGLPSDRFSAERTGGSVSTLTIQRTQQEDSAVYLCASSLGLGSSYNEQFFGPGTRLTVL.

J is TRBJ2-7 and V is TRBV6-1; D remains unclear. Germline V CDR1 and CDR2: MNHNS, SASEGT. Trimming pared 2 bases from V and 5 bases from J, leaving 13 bases between. The CDR3 is made up of 14 amino acids. CDR3 amino acids: CASSEYHPRNEQYF. CDR3 in DNA: TGTGCCAGCAGTGAATACCATCCCAGGAACGAGCAGTACTTC.

This chain uses TRBV9 with TRBJ2-6; the D gene is possibly TRBD2 (6 bases). CDR1 is SGDLS, CDR2 YYNGEE, per germline. Trimming left V 0 bases short and J 0 bases short, with 7 bases between. The CDR3 consists of 16 residues. The CDR3 DNA reads TGTGCCAGCAGCGTAGGGAGGGCCTCTGGGGCCAACGTCCTGACTTTC. Its protein is CASSVGRASGANVLTF.

The rearrangement links TRBV6-1 to TRBJ1-2; 7 bases are shared with TRBD1. Losses at the gene ends were 6 bases for V and 3 bases for J; bases not matched to a gene: 7. Per the germline V gene, CDR1 is MNHNS and CDR2 is SASEGT. The CDR3 runs to 14 residues. The CDR3 sequence: CASRQGMLDYGYTF. CDR3 sequence (DNA): TGTGCCAGCAGACAGGGGATGTTAGACTATGGCTACACCTTC.

This clone was seen a handful of times. The rearrangement uses TRBV5-6 and TRBJ1-2; TRBD1 aligns across 9 bases. V lost 4 bases to trimming and J lost 6 bases; unmatched junction nucleotides: 7. The CDR3 totals 14 residues. Germline assignment: CDR1 SGHDT and CDR2 YYEEEE. The DNA for the CDR3 is TGTGCCAGCAGCATGGGACAGGGACAGGATGGCTACACCTTC. Amino acid sequence: CASSMGQGQDGYTF.

This clone has only a few counts. CDR3 residues: CASSYNRGGTEAFF. The CDR3 DNA reads as TGTGCCAGCAGTTACAACAGGGGGGGCACTGAAGCTTTCTTT. This rearrangement joins TRBV6-5 to TRBJ1-1, with 8 bases aligning to TRBD1. Germline assignment: CDR1 MNHEY and CDR2 SVGAGI. The CDR3 runs to 14 residues. The V segment lost 2 bases and the J segment 4 bases; nucleotides outside the gene matches: 3.

The rearrangement joins TRBV5-6 to TRBJ2-3; 7 nucleotides match TRBD1. The V segment lost 1 base and the J segment 3 bases; nucleotides outside the gene matches: 5. This CDR3 has 15 amino acids. CDR1 and CDR2 (germline): SGHDT, YYEEEE. CDR3 amino acids: CASSLRSGGTDTQYF. CDR3 DNA: TGTGCCAGCAGCTTGAGGTCAGGGGGTACAGATACGCAGTATTTT.

This clone was seen once. The V gene is TRBV9, the J gene TRBJ2-2; 8 nucleotides match TRBD2. J lost 4 bases, V lost 1 base, and 6 bases had no gene match. The germline gives CDR1 SGDLS, CDR2 YYNGEE. The CDR3 runs to 16 residues. The CDR3 DNA reads as TGTGCCAGCAGCGTATCCGGGGGGGGAGGCACCGGGGAGCTGTTTTTT. It encodes CASSVSGGGGTGELFF.

The gene calls are TRBV20-1 and TRBJ1-1, with a possible D match to TRBD1 (5 bases). In germline, CDR1 is DFQATT, CDR2 SNEGSKA (reference sequence). Trimming took 1 base from V and 7 from J, leaving 7 bases between them. This CDR3 contains 11 residues. CDR3 region: CSARVDIEAFF. The DNA of the CDR3 is TGCAGTGCTAGAGTGGACATTGAAGCTTTCTTT.

This chain uses TRBV6-5 with TRBJ1-2; 7 nucleotides align to TRBD1. This CDR3 has 15 residues. Per germline, CDR1 MNHEY and CDR2 SVGAGI. V lost 5 bases to trimming and J lost 5 bases; unmatched junction nucleotides: 11. Here the CDR3 reads CASSSRQGQDYGYTF. In nucleotides, the CDR3 is TGTGCCAGCAGTAGCAGACAGGGACAAGATTATGGCTACACCTTC.

The chain couples TRBV5-1 to TRBJ2-3; D is possibly TRBD2 (5 bases). From germline, CDR1 is SGHRS and CDR2 YFSETQ. The CDR3 length is 15 residues. V was trimmed by 6 bases and J by 2 bases, leaving 16 bases between them. DNA of the CDR3: TGCGCCAGCAAACCCAGAGGGCCTAACACAGATACGCAGTATTTT. Protein: CASKPRGPNTDTQYF.

This chain connects TRBV7-2 to TRBJ2-5; 8 bases agree with TRBD2. The J call may be in error: the DNA end matches TRBJ2-7 better. CDR3 size: 13 residues. Germline loops: CDR1 SGHTA, CDR2 FQGNSA. CDR3 DNA: TGTGCCAGCAGCGCCGGACTAGCATACGAGCAGTACTTC. Protein product: CASSAGLAYEQYF.

The chain is built from TRBV7-6 and TRBJ1-1; D gene ambiguous. CDR3 size: 15 residues. V was clipped by 1 base and J by 1 base, with 10 bases between them. Looked up from germline, CDR1 is SGHVS and CDR2 is FNYEAQ. CDR3 sequence reads: CASSLGAGWNTEAFF. The CDR3 bases are TGTGCCAGCAGCTTAGGGGCGGGCTGGAACACTGAAGCTTTCTTT. The entire variable domain, with the rest obtained from reference TRBV7-6 and TRBJ1-1, is as follows: GAGVSQSPRYKVTKRGQDVALRCDPISGHVSLYWYRQALGQGPEFLTYFNYEAQQDKSGLPNDRFSAERPEGSISTLTIQRTEQRDSAMYRCASSLGAGWNTEAFFGQGTRLTVV.

The V gene is TRBV19, the J gene TRBJ2-7, with D perhaps matching TRBD2 (5 bases). V lost 1 base to trimming and J lost 5 bases, with 15 bases between them. CDR1 and CDR2 from the germline V gene are LNHDA and SQIVND (reference sequence). The CDR3 spans 15 residues. The CDR3: CASSIVRRTYNEQYF. The CDR3 bases are TGTGCCAGTAGTATAGTCCGGAGGACTTACAACGAGCAGTACTTC.

The chain has TRBV4-2 and TRBJ2-3; 8 bases line up with TRBD2. Germline-derived CDR1 and CDR2 are LGHNA and YNFKEQ. The CDR3 runs 16 residues. V trimming: 0 bases; J trimming: 7 bases; junction bases outside the gene matches: 9. In DNA form, the CDR3 reads TGTGCCAGCAGCCAAGATAGCCGGGGGGGTGAAAATACGCAGTATTTT. It translates to CASSQDSRGGENTQYF.

The table lists this clone with a count of one. The chain couples TRBV11-2 to TRBJ2-2; TRBD2 might be the D (6 bases). CDR1 is SGHAT, CDR2 FQNNGV, per germline. V was clipped by 6 bases and J by 7 bases, with 15 bases between them. The CDR3 is 14 amino acids. The CDR3 protein is CASSKTAGLGELFF. The CDR3 DNA reads TGTGCCAGCAGTAAGACGGCGGGGCTCGGGGAGCTGTTTTTT.